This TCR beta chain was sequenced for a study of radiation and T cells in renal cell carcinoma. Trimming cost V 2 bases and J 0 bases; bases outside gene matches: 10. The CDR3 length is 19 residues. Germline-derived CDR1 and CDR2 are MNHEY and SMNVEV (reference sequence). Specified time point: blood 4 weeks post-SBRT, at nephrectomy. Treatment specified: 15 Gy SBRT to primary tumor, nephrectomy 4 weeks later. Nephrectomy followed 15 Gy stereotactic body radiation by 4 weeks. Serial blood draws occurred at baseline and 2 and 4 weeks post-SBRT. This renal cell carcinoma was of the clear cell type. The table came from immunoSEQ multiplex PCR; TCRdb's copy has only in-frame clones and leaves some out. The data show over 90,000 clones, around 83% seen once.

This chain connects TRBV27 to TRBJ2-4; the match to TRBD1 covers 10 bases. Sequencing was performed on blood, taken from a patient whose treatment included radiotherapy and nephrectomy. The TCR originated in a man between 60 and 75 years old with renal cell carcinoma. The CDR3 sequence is CASSLRVGQGKGAKNIQYF. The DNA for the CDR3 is TGTGCCAGCAGTTTACGCGTGGGACAGGGGAAGGGAGCCAAAAACATTCAGTACTTC.